Detailed here is one T cell receptor beta chain. Its specificity is not known. The germline V gene has CDR1 MNHNY and CDR2 SVGAGI (reference sequence). The V and J ends lost 7 bases and 6 bases respectively, with 21 bases between them. This CDR3 is 15 amino acids long. This sample stems from a study of cytomegalovirus exposure and HLA in healthy donors. Use of 60 Vbeta and 13 Jbeta primers characterized the PCR. Authors' data handling: Roughly 9.9 million shared chains were among the approximately 76 million unique TCR beta chains that a later analysis counted. Produced via immunoSEQ multiplex PCR; TCRdb's table is partial and in-frame only. D and trimming come from the DNA, and the V and J calls and clone size come from that table. This sample carries 130,000 to 150,000 clones, roughly four fifths of them seen once, and the ten largest clones take approximately 4.9%. Study-wide points: Researchers reported that a few CMV-associated chains were confirmed in vitro as CMV antigen-specific. Association of a missense DCLRE1C variant with TCR beta V- and J-gene trimming was reported in a later analysis.

Specimen: PBMCs. This clonotype was sampled from a woman aged 50 to 60 in good health and CMV-seronegative. This chain connects TRBV6-6 to TRBJ1-2; D perhaps matches TRBD1 (5 bases). As DNA, the CDR3 is TGTGCCAGCACTAGAACTGGCGAGGGGAGGGATGGCTACACCTTC. Amino acids: CASTRTGEGRDGYTF.